Presented here are 20 T cell receptor beta chains from one specimen sequenced in a study of blood T cell repertoires in COVID-19. Here immunoSEQ multiplex PCR was the method, and the copy in TCRdb shows in-frame clones only, minus some. The table includes around 130,000 clones, 84% detected once. Sequencing was done on a sample of peripheral blood. Every receptor here comes from a woman aged 55-70 years with acute or convalescent COVID-19.

This clone was counted a few times. The V call is TRBV2, the J call TRBJ2-7; TRBD2 matches 9 bases. The CDR3 has 14 amino acids. With V trimmed by 4 bases and J by 2 bases, 3 bases remained unmatched. Germline CDR1 is SNHLY and CDR2 is FYNNEI. In DNA, the CDR3 is TGTGCCAGCAGTGGGACTAGCGAGACCTACGAGCAGTACTTC. It yields the protein CASSGTSETYEQYF.

CDR3 sequence reads: CASRGEGNTGELFF. The CDR3 DNA sequence: TGTGCCAGCAGAGGGGAGGGGAACACCGGGGAGCTGTTTTTT. V gene TRBV6-5 combines with J gene TRBJ2-2, with 7 nucleotides matching TRBD2. V was clipped by 6 bases and J by 1 base; unmatched bases: 2. Germline lookup yields CDR1 MNHEY and CDR2 SVGAGI. The CDR3 covers 14 residues.

The rearrangement joins TRBV11-2 to TRBJ2-1, with unresolved D. Per germline, CDR1 SGHAT and CDR2 FQNNGV. This CDR3 is 15 amino acids long. Trimming cost V 4 bases and J 8 bases, with 18 bases left between them. This CDR3 is CASSSPSVLSHEQFF. As DNA, the CDR3 is TGTGCCAGCAGCTCCCCGTCCGTTCTTTCCCATGAGCAGTTCTTC.

The CDR3 nucleotides are TGTGCCACCAGTGATTTGACCGGGACAGAGTACGAGCAGTACTTC. It encodes CATSDLTGTEYEQYF. The chain joins TRBV24-1 to TRBJ2-7; TRBD1 aligns across 7 bases. Per the germline V gene, CDR1 is KGHDR and CDR2 is SFDVKD. The V gene end was trimmed by 0 bases and the J gene end by 4 bases; junction bases not matched to a gene: 5. CDR3 length equals 15 residues.

The chain is built from TRBV2 and TRBJ1-1, with unresolved D. The CDR3 consists of 13 residues. Germline V gives CDR1 SNHLY, CDR2 FYNNEI. The ends were cut back, 4 bases at V and 10 bases at J, with 16 bases in the middle. CDR3 DNA: TGTGCCAGCAGTGTCCTTGCGGGTGTAGGAGCTTTCTTT. Residues: CASSVLAGVGAFF.

With respect to this clone: This specimen includes other DNA sequences encoding the same CDR3. V and J are TRBV5-1 and TRBJ2-7, with 7 bases fitting TRBD2. The CDR3 spans 14 residues. J lost 3 bases, V lost 0 bases, and 3 bases had no gene match. Germline loops: CDR1 SGHRS, CDR2 YFSETQ. CDR3 sequence: CASSLGGGSYEQYF. In DNA form, the CDR3 reads TGCGCCAGCAGCTTGGGAGGCGGGAGCTACGAGCAGTACTTC.

This clone is a singleton in its sample. The chain recombines TRBV27 with TRBJ2-3; perhaps TRBD2 as D (6 bases). Germline V gene data show CDR1 as MNHEY and CDR2 as SMNVEV (reference sequence). Trimming removed 4 bases from V and 3 bases from J, with 14 bases in between. The CDR3 totals 15 residues. CDR3 residues: CASSSRDPRTDTQYF. The CDR3 bases are TGTGCCAGCAGTTCGCGGGATCCTAGGACAGATACGCAGTATTTT.

This rearrangement joins TRBV5-1 to TRBJ2-2, with 11 bases lining up with TRBD2. The CDR3 is made up of 16 amino acids. Germline V gives CDR1 SGHRS, CDR2 YFSETQ. The trim removed 4 bases at V and 4 bases at J, leaving 6 bases unmatched. The CDR3 sequence is CASSLRLAGGTGELFF. CDR3 nucleotide sequence: TGCGCCAGCAGCCTACGGCTAGCGGGGGGCACCGGGGAGCTGTTTTTT.

The V gene is TRBV9, the J gene TRBJ2-1; 7 bases align to TRBD2. This CDR3 spans 15 amino acids. Germline-derived CDR1 and CDR2 are SGDLS and YYNGEE. J lost 3 bases, V lost 4 bases, and 7 bases had no gene match. CDR3 protein: CASSPRGESYNEQFF. In nucleotides, the CDR3 is TGTGCCAGCAGCCCTCGGGGGGAGAGCTACAATGAGCAGTTCTTC.

This rearrangement joins TRBV18 to TRBJ1-6; D gene uncertain. The CDR3 runs 16 residues. Germline CDR1 KGHSH, CDR2 LQKENI. V shed 2 bases and J shed 0 bases, with 8 bases lying between them. DNA of the CDR3: TGTGCCAGCTCACCAATACCGGGCTCCTATAATTCACCCCTCCACTTT. Its protein product is CASSPIPGSYNSPLHF.

V is TRBV19 and J is TRBJ2-7; D perhaps matches TRBD1 (5 bases). Per the germline V gene, CDR1 is LNHDA and CDR2 is SQIVND (reference sequence). The V and J ends lost 3 bases and 0 bases respectively, with 9 bases between them. The CDR3 is 14 residues long. Here the CDR3 reads CASSIGHPSYEQYF. The CDR3 DNA is TGTGCCAGTAGTATTGGACACCCCTCCTACGAGCAGTACTTC.

The V and J genes are TRBV3-1 (or the pseudogene TRBV3-2) and TRBJ2-3, with 12 bases identical to TRBD2. CDR1 LGHDT and CDR2 YNNKEL come from the germline V gene (reference sequence). V trimming: 6 bases; J trimming: 3 bases; junction bases outside the gene matches: 7. This CDR3 has 16 residues. As DNA, the CDR3 is TGTGCCAGCAGTCGGCGGACTAGCGGGGCGACAGATACGCAGTATTTT. Translated, it gives CASSRRTSGATDTQYF.

V is TRBV5-1 and J is TRBJ1-6, with D possibly matching TRBD1 (6 bases). This CDR3 is 16 amino acids long. Germline loops: CDR1 SGHRS, CDR2 YFSETQ. V lost 4 bases to trimming and J lost 10 bases, with 21 bases between them. In nucleotides, the CDR3 is TGCGCCAGCAGCCTATCCGCCCAGGGGTTACAATCACCCCTCCACTTT. Amino acid sequence: CASSLSAQGLQSPLHF.

The chain links TRBV6-1 to TRBJ1-1; D is possibly TRBD1 (6 bases). Germline V CDR1 and CDR2: MNHNS, SASEGT. The germline V and J ends were trimmed by 4 bases and 0 bases, with 21 bases remaining between them. CDR3 length: 18 amino acids. The CDR3 here is CASSVRTADRIVNTEAFF. CDR3 sequence (DNA): TGTGCCAGCAGTGTACGGACAGCCGACCGAATTGTGAACACTGAAGCTTTCTTT.

The rearrangement joins TRBV5-1 to TRBJ2-6, with 7 bases that match TRBD1. V lost 0 bases to trimming and J lost 0 bases; unmatched junction nucleotides: 0. This CDR3 spans 16 amino acids. The germline V gene encodes CDR1 SGHRS and CDR2 YFSETQ. In nucleotides, the CDR3 is TGCGCCAGCAGCTTGGGACAGGGCTCTGGGGCCAACGTCCTGACTTTC. Its translation is CASSLGQGSGANVLTF.

The V gene is TRBV12-5, the J gene TRBJ2-2, with D tentatively TRBD1 (5 bases). The germline V gene has CDR1 LGHNT and CDR2 FRNRAP. V lost 3 bases and J 0 bases, leaving 11 bases between the germline ends. The CDR3 loop spans 16 amino acids. The CDR3 nucleotides read TGTGCTAGTGGTTTTGAGACAGTACCGAACACCGGGGAGCTGTTTTTT. Protein sequence: CASGFETVPNTGELFF.

The chain is built from TRBV7-8 and TRBJ1-2; D remains ambiguous. V lost 1 base, J lost 4 bases, and 7 bases lay in between. This CDR3 spans 13 amino acids. Germline assignment: CDR1 SGHVS and CDR2 FQNEAQ. Written as DNA, the CDR3 is TGTGCCAGCAGCTTAGACAGTAGCTATGGCTACACCTTC. As protein: CASSLDSSYGYTF.

The chain recombines TRBV12-3 or TRBV12-4 with TRBJ1-5; D ambiguous. The CDR3 runs to 13 residues. The V end lost 5 bases, the J end lost 6 bases, and 11 bases lay between the germline ends. The CDR3 protein is CASSTGARQPQHF. CDR3 bases: TGTGCCAGCAGTACGGGAGCCCGTCAGCCCCAGCATTTT.

The chain joins TRBV7-9 to TRBJ1-1; no reliable D call. The CDR3 contains 15 residues. V shed 5 bases and J shed 1 base, with 14 bases lying between them. Per the germline V gene, CDR1 is SEHNR and CDR2 is FQNEAQ (reference sequence). CDR3 region: CASSRAPPGNTEAFF. In DNA, the CDR3 is TGTGCCAGCAGCCGAGCCCCCCCAGGGAACACTGAAGCTTTCTTT.

The chain links TRBV19 to TRBJ1-2; no firm D call. Deletions cut 5 bases from V and 8 bases from J, with 12 bases between. The CDR3 contains 12 residues. CDR1 is LNHDA, CDR2 SQIVND, per germline (reference sequence). The CDR3 reads CASSLTRGGYTF. The CDR3 nucleotides read TGTGCCAGTAGTCTCACCCGCGGGGGCTACACCTTC.